These 15 T cell receptor beta chains share one sample of origin, sequenced in a study of T cell responses to AZD1222 COVID-19 vaccine. The repertoire was sequenced with immunoSEQ multiplex PCR; TCRdb's copy has only in-frame clones and lacks some. Here the sample spans 150,000 or so clones, roughly 91% being singletons. The material was peripheral blood, obtained on day 0 of AZD1222 vaccination. The receptors stem from an adult in good health.

V and J are TRBV19 and TRBJ1-1; D may be TRBD1 (5 bases). The CDR3 consists of 18 residues. Germline loops: CDR1 LNHDA, CDR2 SQIVND (reference sequence). Trimming left V 3 bases short and J 3 bases short, with 23 bases between. CDR3 in DNA: TGTGCCAGTAGTATGGTGGGTGGCAGGGTTGTTTTGTACACTGAAGCTTTCTTT. Protein sequence: CASSMVGGRVVLYTEAFF.

The chain is built from TRBV7-9 and TRBJ2-3; D gene unclear. The germline CDR1 and CDR2 sequences are SEHNR and FQNEAQ (reference sequence). The CDR3 has 15 amino acids. V was pared by 3 bases and J by 4 bases, with 14 bases between. The CDR3 bases are TGTGCCAGCAGCTTCGGTGTAGGTGGGGCAGATACGCAGTATTTT. Its translation is CASSFGVGGADTQYF. Full variable domain (missing parts from reference TRBV7-9 and TRBJ2-3): DTGVSQNPRHKITKRGQNVTFRCDPISEHNRLYWYRQTLGQGPEFLTYFQNEAQLEKSRLLSDRFSAERPKGSFSTLEIQRTEQGDSAMYLCASSFGVGGADTQYFGPGTRLTVL.

The chain links TRBV5-1 to TRBJ2-2; 10 nucleotides match TRBD2. CDR3 length: 16 residues. The trim removed 2 bases at V and 6 bases at J, leaving 7 bases unmatched. Germline V gene data show CDR1 as SGHRS and CDR2 as YFSETQ. The CDR3 DNA reads as TGCGCCAGCAGCTTTTTGAGCGGGGGGGACCCCGGGGAGCTGTTTTTT. Translated, it gives CASSFLSGGDPGELFF.

A few counts support this clone. The V call is TRBV5-5, the J call TRBJ1-1; 9 bases are a match to TRBD1. CDR3 length: 17 amino acids. Germline trimming cut 4 bases from V and 1 base from J; bases unmatched to any gene: 11. Germline CDR1 SGHKS, CDR2 YYEKEE (reference sequence). The chain's CDR3 is CASSQLPGQGPNTEAFF. CDR3 bases: TGTGCCAGCAGCCAGTTGCCGGGACAGGGACCGAACACTGAAGCTTTCTTT.

The V and J genes are TRBV14 and TRBJ1-4, with a tentative D call TRBD1 (5 bases). Looked up from germline, CDR1 is SGHDN and CDR2 is FVKESK. CDR3 size: 16 residues. The V and J ends lost 1 base and 7 bases respectively, with 16 bases between them. CDR3 coding DNA: TGTGCCAGCAGCCAAGGAGTCCGGGGCACAGGTGAAAAACTGTTTTTT. Translated: CASSQGVRGTGEKLFF.

This clone is a singleton in its sample. V is TRBV6-5 and J is TRBJ1-1; possibly TRBD1 for D (5 bases). The V end was cut by 1 base, the J end by 2 bases, with 11 bases between. CDR1 and CDR2 from the germline V gene are MNHEY and SVGAGI. The CDR3 spans 15 residues. The CDR3 DNA sequence: TGTGCCAGCAGTTACTTAGGACAATCTAACACTGAAGCTTTCTTT. Its translation: CASSYLGQSNTEAFF.

V usage is TRBV5-4 and J usage is TRBJ2-2; 8 nucleotides line up with TRBD2. Germline V gene data show CDR1 as SGHNT and CDR2 as YYREEE (reference sequence). This CDR3 is 17 amino acids long. V was pared by 2 bases and J by 0 bases, with 6 bases of the junction left unmatched. The CDR3 region is CASSLPRRGANTGELFF. For the CDR3, the DNA is TGTGCCAGCAGCTTACCGCGGCGGGGGGCGAACACCGGGGAGCTGTTTTTT.

The J gene is TRBJ2-3, the V gene TRBV10-2; 10 nucleotides agree with TRBD2. CDR3 length: 16 amino acids. Trimming took 8 bases from V and 0 from J; bases not matched to a gene: 8. Germline values: CDR1 WSHSY, CDR2 SAAADI. In DNA, the CDR3 is TGCGCCAGCGCCCGGACTAGCGGAACGAGCACAGATACGCAGTATTTT. Its translation is CASARTSGTSTDTQYF.

The CDR3: CASSRQQETQYF. In DNA, the CDR3 is TGTGCCAGCAGTCGTCAGCAAGAGACCCAGTACTTC. The chain couples TRBV6-5 to TRBJ2-5; no clear D. Germline CDR1 and CDR2: MNHEY and SVGAGI. Between the trimmed V and J ends, which lost 5 bases and 2 bases, there was a span of 6 bases. This CDR3 has 12 residues.

J is TRBJ2-1 and V is TRBV6-2 or TRBV6-3, with D perhaps being TRBD1 or TRBD2 (5 bases each). The germline gives CDR1 MNHEY, CDR2 SVGEGT. V was trimmed by 4 bases and J by 0 bases, leaving 13 bases between them. CDR3 size: 16 residues. CDR3 amino acids: CASSSRDVSSYNEQFF. For the CDR3, the DNA is TGTGCCAGCAGTTCCCGGGACGTGAGCTCCTACAATGAGCAGTTCTTC.

The chain combines TRBV24-1 with TRBJ2-7; D may be TRBD2 (6 bases). Per the germline V gene, CDR1 is KGHDR and CDR2 is SFDVKD. The CDR3 covers 16 residues. Trimming left V 7 bases short and J 9 bases short, with 27 bases between. The CDR3 coding sequence is TGTGCCACCAGATTCCCGCGGCAGGCCCGGGAGAAGGTGCAGTACTTC. It encodes CATRFPRQAREKVQYF.

The chain employs TRBV6-5 and TRBJ1-2, with a weak D call TRBD1 (6 bases). CDR1 is MNHEY, CDR2 SVGAGI, per germline. V was shortened by 6 bases and J by 2 bases, with 16 bases between the two germline ends. The CDR3 loop spans 15 amino acids. CDR3 bases: TGTGCCAGCAGACCCTGGGGGGCTTGGAACTATGGCTACACCTTC. Translation: CASRPWGAWNYGYTF.

This chain connects TRBV10-1 to TRBJ2-1; D gene ambiguous. Germline V gives CDR1 WNHNN, CDR2 SYGVQD (reference sequence). The V and J ends lost 5 bases and 9 bases respectively, with 11 bases between them. The CDR3 consists of 12 residues. The CDR3 nucleotides read TGCGCCAGCAGTCCTGGACCGGGTGAGCAGTTCTTC. Translation gives CASSPGPGEQFF.

V gene TRBV12-3 or TRBV12-4 combines with J gene TRBJ1-2, with D unresolved. This CDR3 has 13 amino acids. V was trimmed by 6 bases and J by 0 bases, leaving 8 bases between them. DNA for the CDR3: TGTGCCAGCAGCTTGGTGACTAACTATGGCTACACCTTC. Its translation is CASSLVTNYGYTF.

The chain is built from TRBV19 and TRBJ2-1; D ambiguous. Between the trimmed V and J ends, which lost 10 bases and 0 bases, there was a span of 7 bases. Germline V gives CDR1 LNHDA, CDR2 SQIVND (reference sequence). The CDR3 covers 12 residues. CDR3 protein: CATRSSYNEQFF. The CDR3 DNA is TGTGCCACCCGGAGCTCCTACAATGAGCAGTTCTTC.